This TCR beta chain came from a study of T-cell reconstitution after alpha-beta-depleted transplantation in children. Study outcomes and limitations: Reportedly, alpha-beta T cells present about two months post-transplant originated from several hundred expanded clones of graft origin.

CDR1 ENHRY and CDR2 SYGVKD come from the germline V gene. V trimming: 0 bases; J trimming: 3 bases; junction bases outside the gene matches: 6. CDR3 size: 16 residues. The TCRbeta library incorporated unique molecular identifiers. MiXCR, applied by TCRdb to the PCR reads, yields one record per CDR3 protein. There are around 960,000 distinct CDR3 sequences in the sample; under 30% occur only once, and about 28% lies in the top ten. As to this clonotype: The antigen is not known.

The rearrangement uses TRBV10-3 and TRBJ2-3; 7 positions match TRBD1. The receptor's source is a boy in the first two years of life who had a stem cell transplant for SCID, so the T cells may come from the graft donor. This material consisted of PBMCs, mostly from graft donor cells, taken 360 days after TCRalphabeta/CD19-depleted stem cell transplant. The chain's CDR3 is CAISESLTGITDTQYF. The CDR3 DNA is TGTGCCATCAGTGAGTCACTGACAGGGATAACAGATACGCAGTATTTT.